This TCR beta chain was identified in a study of spatial heterogeneity in lung cancer. The CDR3 runs 14 residues. The germline gives CDR1 SGHDT, CDR2 YYEEEE. V lost 2 bases to trimming and J lost 1 base, with 9 bases between them. Study results and limitations: Counts that tracked tumor mutation counts were those of expanded intratumoral alpha and beta TCRs.

Points on this clonotype: What it binds is unknown.

TCR cDNA molecules were tagged individually, and each one carried a unique molecular identifier. Each CDR3 protein gets one entry after TCRdb re-called the 5' RACE reads with MiXCR. The sample lists about 27,000 distinct CDR3 sequences, around 7.4% occurring once. The time point was: sample taken at primary tumor resection. Sequenced here: lung tumor tissue, sampled at surgery. This receptor was identified in a male donor with early-stage non-small cell lung cancer. The chain combines TRBV5-6 with TRBJ2-5; TRBD1 or TRBD2 may be the D gene (5 bases each). CDR3 nucleotides: TGTGCCAGCAGCTTCGGGGCCTTCCAAGAGACCCAGTACTTC. Protein product: CASSFGAFQETQYF.